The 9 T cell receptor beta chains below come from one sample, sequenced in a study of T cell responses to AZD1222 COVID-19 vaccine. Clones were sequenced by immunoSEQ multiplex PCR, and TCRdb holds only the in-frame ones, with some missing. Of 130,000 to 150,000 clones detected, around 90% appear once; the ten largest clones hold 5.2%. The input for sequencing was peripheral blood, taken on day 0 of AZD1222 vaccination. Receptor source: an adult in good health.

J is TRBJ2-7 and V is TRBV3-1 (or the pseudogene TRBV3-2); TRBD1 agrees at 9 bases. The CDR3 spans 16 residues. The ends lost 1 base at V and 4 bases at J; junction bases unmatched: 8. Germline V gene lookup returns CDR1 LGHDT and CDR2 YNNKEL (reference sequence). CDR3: CASSQAVWGQGYEQYF. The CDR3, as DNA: TGTGCCAGCAGCCAAGCAGTTTGGGGACAGGGTTACGAGCAGTACTTC.

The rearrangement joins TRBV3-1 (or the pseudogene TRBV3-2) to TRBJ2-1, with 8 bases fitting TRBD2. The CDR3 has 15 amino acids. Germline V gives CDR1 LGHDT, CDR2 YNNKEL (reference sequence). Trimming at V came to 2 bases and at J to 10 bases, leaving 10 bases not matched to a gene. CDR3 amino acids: CASSQPPAGAGEQFF. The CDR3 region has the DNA TGTGCCAGCAGCCAACCCCCAGCGGGGGCTGGAGAGCAGTTCTTC.

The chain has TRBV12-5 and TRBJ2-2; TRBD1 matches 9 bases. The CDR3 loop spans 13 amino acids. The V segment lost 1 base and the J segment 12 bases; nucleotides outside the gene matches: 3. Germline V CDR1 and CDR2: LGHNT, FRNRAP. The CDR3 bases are TGTGCTAGTGGTTTGGAGGACAGGGGCAAGCTGTTTTTT. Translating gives CASGLEDRGKLFF.

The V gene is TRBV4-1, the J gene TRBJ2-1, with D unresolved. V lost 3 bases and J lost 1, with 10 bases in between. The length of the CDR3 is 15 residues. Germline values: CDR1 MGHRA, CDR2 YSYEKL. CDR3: CASSHSRGSYNEQFF. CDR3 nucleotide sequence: TGCGCCAGCAGCCATTCTCGTGGTTCCTACAATGAGCAGTTCTTC.

The CDR3 is CASSGRSGRGYEQYF. CDR3 nucleotides: TGCGCCAGCAGTGGTCGGAGCGGGAGAGGCTACGAGCAGTACTTC. The rearrangement uses TRBV10-2 and TRBJ2-7; TRBD2 matches at 8 bases. J gave up 3 bases and V 4 bases, and 8 bases lay outside the gene matches. This CDR3 is built from 15 residues. Germline values: CDR1 WSHSY, CDR2 SAAADI.

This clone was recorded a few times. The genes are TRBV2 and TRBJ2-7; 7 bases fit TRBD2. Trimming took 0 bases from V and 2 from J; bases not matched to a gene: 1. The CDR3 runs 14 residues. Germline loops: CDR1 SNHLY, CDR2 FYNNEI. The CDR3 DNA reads TGTGCCAGCAGTGAAGCAGGACTAGCCTACGAGCAGTACTTC. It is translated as CASSEAGLAYEQYF.

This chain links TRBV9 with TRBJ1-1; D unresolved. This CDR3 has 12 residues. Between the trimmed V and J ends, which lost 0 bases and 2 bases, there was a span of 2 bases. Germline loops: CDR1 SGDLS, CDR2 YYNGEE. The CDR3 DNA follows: TGTGCCAGCAGCGTAGATAACACTGAAGCTTTCTTT. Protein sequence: CASSVDNTEAFF.

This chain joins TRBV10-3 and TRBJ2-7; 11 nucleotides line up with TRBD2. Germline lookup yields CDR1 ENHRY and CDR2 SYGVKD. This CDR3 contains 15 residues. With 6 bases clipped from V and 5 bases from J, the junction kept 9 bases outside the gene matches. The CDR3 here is CAISQELAGADEQYF. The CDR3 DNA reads TGTGCCATCAGCCAGGAACTAGCGGGAGCTGACGAGCAGTACTTC.

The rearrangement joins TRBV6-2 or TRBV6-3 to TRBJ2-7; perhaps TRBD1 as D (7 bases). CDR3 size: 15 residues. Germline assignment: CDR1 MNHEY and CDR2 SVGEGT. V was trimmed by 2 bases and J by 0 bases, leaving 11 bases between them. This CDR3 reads CASSYRGDSSYEQYF. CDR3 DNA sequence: TGTGCCAGCAGTTACCGCGGGGACAGCTCCTACGAGCAGTACTTC.